The source of this TCR beta chain is a study of response to subunit inactivated influenza vaccine. This clonotype was recorded at least ten times. Trimming removed 2 bases from V and 4 bases from J, with 12 bases in between. The CDR3 is 15 amino acids. Per germline, CDR1 SGHTA and CDR2 FQGNSA. MiXCR, run by TCRdb on the RT-PCR reads, gives a single entry per CDR3 protein. Of around 480,000 distinct CDR3 sequences listed, about 15% are singletons. Sample: CD4+ T cells sorted from PBMCs, taken about 23 months after vaccination. This sequence joins TRBV7-2 and TRBJ1-5, with a tentative D call TRBD1 (5 bases). This receptor was identified in a man aged 50 to 69 who received an inactivated influenza vaccine. The chain's CDR3 is CASSLTSGGNQPQHF. In DNA form, the CDR3 reads TGTGCCAGCAGCTTAACAAGCGGGGGAAATCAGCCCCAGCATTTT. The whole variable domain, filled in from reference TRBV7-2 and TRBJ1-5, reads GAGVSQSPSNKVTEKGKDVELRCDPISGHTALYWYRQSLGQGLEFLIYFQGNSAPDKSGLPSDRFSAERTGGSVSTLTIQRTQQEDSAVYLCASSLTSGGNQPQHFGDGTRLSIL.